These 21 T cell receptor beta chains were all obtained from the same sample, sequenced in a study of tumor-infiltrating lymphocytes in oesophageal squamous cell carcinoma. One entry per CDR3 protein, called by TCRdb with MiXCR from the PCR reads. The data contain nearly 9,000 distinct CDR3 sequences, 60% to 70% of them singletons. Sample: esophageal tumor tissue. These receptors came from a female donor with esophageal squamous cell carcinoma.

CDR3 sequence (DNA): TGTGCCAGCAGTTTACAAGGGGCCCTCGGTTACGAGCAGTACTTC. Residues: CASSLQGALGYEQYF. The chain combines TRBV12-3 or TRBV12-4 with TRBJ2-7; a weak D match, TRBD1 (5 bases). The CDR3 contains 15 residues. V was cut by 2 bases and J by 4 bases, with 15 bases left in between.

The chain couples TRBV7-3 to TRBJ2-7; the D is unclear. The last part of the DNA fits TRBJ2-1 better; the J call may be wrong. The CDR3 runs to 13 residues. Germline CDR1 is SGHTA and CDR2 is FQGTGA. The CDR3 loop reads CASSLNGPSRQFF. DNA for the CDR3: TGTGCCAGCAGCTTAAACGGGCCTTCCCGGCAGTTCTTC.

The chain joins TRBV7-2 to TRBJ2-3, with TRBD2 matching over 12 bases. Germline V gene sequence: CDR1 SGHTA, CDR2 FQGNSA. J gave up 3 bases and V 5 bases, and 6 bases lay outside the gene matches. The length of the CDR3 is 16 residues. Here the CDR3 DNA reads TGTGCCAGCAGCAGATGGACTAGCGGGAATACAGATACGCAGTATTTT. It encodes CASSRWTSGNTDTQYF.

This CDR3 is CASKKGAAVGTNEKLFF. The CDR3 DNA follows: TGTGCCAGCAAAAAGGGGGCGGCGGTTGGAACTAATGAAAAACTGTTTTTT. This chain links TRBV7-2 with TRBJ1-4, with TRBD1 matching over 7 bases. V dropped 7 bases and J dropped 1; count of bases not matched to a gene: 12. The CDR3 length is 17 residues. Germline CDR1 and CDR2: SGHTA and FQGNSA.

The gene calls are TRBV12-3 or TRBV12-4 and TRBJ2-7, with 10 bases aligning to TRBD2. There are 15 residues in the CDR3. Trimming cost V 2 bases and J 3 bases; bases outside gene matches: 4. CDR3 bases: TGTGCCAGCAGTTTAAGGTCTAGCGGGAGCTACGAGCAGTACTTC. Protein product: CASSLRSSGSYEQYF.

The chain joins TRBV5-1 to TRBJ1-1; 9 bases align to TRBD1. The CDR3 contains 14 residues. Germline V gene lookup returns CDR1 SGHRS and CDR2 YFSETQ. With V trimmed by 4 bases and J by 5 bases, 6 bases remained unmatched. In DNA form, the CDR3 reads TGCGCCAGCAGCATAGTGACAGGGGGGACTGAAGCTTTCTTT. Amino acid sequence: CASSIVTGGTEAFF.

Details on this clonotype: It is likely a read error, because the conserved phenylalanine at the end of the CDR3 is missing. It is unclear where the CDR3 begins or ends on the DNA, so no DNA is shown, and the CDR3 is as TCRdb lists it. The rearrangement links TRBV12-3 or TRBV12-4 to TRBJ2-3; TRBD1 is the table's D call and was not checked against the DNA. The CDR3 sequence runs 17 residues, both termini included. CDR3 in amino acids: CASSLKGRGDYGYTFGP.

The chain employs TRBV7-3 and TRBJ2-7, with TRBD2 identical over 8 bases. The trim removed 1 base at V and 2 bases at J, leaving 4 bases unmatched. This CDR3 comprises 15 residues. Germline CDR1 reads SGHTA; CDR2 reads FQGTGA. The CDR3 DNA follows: TGTGCCAGCAGCTTAAGGACTAGCAACCCCTACGAGCAGTACTTC. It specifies CASSLRTSNPYEQYF.

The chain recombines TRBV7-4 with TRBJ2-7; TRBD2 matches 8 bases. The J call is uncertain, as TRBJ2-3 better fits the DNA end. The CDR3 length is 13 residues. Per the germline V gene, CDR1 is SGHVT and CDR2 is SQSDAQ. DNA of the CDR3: TGTGCCAACATGGGACTAGGTCGGGATACGCAGTATTTT. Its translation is CANMGLGRDTQYF.

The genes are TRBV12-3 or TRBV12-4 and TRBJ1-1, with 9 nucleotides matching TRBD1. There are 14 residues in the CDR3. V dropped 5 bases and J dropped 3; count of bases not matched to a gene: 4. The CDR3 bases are TGTGCCAGCAGTAAACAGGGGGCGTACACTGAAGCTTTCTTT. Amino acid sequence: CASSKQGAYTEAFF.

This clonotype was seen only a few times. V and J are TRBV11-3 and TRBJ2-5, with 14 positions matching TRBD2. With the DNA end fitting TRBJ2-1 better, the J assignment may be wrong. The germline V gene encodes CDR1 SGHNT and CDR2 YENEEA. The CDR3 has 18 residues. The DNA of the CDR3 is TGTGCCAGCAGCTCCTTTGGACTAGCGGGAGGAGGAGACAATGAGCAGTTCTTC. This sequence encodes CASSSFGLAGGGDNEQFF.

The CDR3 protein is CASSEGLAGGGDTQYF. CDR3 bases: TGTGCCAGCAGTGAAGGACTAGCGGGAGGGGGAGATACGCAGTACTTC. This chain uses TRBV25-1 with TRBJ2-5, with 15 bases that match TRBD2. This CDR3 comprises 16 residues. From germline, CDR1 is MGHDK and CDR2 SYGVNS. V was clipped by 2 bases and J by 11 bases; unmatched bases: 9.

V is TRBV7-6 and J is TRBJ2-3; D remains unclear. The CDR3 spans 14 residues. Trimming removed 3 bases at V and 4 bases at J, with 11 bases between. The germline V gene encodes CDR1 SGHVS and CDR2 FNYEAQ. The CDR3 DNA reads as TGTGCCAGCAGCTTGGGGTCTGCAGCAGATACGCAGTATTTT. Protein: CASSLGSAADTQYF.

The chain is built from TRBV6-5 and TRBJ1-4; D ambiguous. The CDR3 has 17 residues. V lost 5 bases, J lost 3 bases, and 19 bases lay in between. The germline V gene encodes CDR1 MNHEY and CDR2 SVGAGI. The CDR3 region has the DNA TGTGCCAGCAGTAAAGGACGGCCGTGGGGTCCTAATGAAAAACTGTTTTTT. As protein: CASSKGRPWGPNEKLFF.

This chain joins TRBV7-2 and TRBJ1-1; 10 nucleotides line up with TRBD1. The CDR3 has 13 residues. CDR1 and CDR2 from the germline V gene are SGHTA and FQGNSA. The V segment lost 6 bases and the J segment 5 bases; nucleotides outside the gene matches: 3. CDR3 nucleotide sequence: TGTGCCAGCAGACGGACAGGGGGGACTGAAGCTTTCTTT. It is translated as CASRRTGGTEAFF.

The DNA for the CDR3 is TGTGCCAGCAGCTTAAGTATGAACACTGAAGCTTTCTTT. It is translated as CASSLSMNTEAFF. The V call is TRBV7-2, the J call TRBJ1-1; no reliable D call. The CDR3 is 13 amino acids. V was pared by 2 bases and J by 0 bases, with 4 bases between. CDR1 is SGHTA and CDR2 is FQGNSA in the germline V gene.

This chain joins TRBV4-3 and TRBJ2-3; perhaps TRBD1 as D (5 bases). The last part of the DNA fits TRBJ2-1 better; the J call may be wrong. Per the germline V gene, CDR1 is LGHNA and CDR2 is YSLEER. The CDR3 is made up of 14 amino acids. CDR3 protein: CASSWNPDSNEQFF. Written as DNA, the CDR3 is TGCGCCAGCAGCTGGAACCCAGACAGCAATGAGCAGTTCTTC.

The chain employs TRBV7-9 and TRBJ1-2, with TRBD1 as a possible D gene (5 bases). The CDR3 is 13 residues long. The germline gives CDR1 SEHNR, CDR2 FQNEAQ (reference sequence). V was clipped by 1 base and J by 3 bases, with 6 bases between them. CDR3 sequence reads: CASSLGRDYGYTF. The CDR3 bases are TGTGCCAGCAGCTTAGGCAGGGACTATGGCTACACCTTC.

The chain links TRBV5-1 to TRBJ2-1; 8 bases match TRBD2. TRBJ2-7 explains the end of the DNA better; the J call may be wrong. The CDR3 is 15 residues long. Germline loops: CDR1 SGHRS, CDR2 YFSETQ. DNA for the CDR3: TGCGCCAGCAGACAGACTAGCGTGGGGGGCAATGAGCAGTACTTC. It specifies CASRQTSVGGNEQYF.

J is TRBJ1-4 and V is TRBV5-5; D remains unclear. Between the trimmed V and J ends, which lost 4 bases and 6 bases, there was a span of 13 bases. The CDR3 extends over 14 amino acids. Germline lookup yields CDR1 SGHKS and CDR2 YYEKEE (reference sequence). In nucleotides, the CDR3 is TGTGCCAGCAGCCTTGGGAAAGGGTATGAAAAACTGTTTTTT. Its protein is CASSLGKGYEKLFF.

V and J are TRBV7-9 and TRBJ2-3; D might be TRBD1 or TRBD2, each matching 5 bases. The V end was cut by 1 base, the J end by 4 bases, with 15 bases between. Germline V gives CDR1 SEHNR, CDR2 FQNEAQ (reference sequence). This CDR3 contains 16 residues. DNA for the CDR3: TGTGCCAGCAGCTTAGGGACACGGGGTCGGGCAGATACGCAGTATTTT. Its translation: CASSLGTRGRADTQYF.